This T cell receptor beta chain was sequenced in a study of spatial heterogeneity in lung cancer (dated by TCRdb to about 2019). With regard to the full study: More beta-chain than alpha-chain transcripts were consistently detected, likely reflecting higher beta-chain transcript abundance. In the raw uncorrected reads, each unique combination of TCR and UMI appeared more than ten times on average. TCR alpha and beta repertoires were quantitatively compared across multiple tumor regions, matched nontumor lung and blood in non-small cell lung cancer. Nonsynonymous mutation counts, determined by whole-exome sequencing of tumor tissue, were related to TCR repertoire features. At surgery, both alpha and beta chains were TCR-sequenced in roughly 230 tumor regions, over 61 matched nontumor lung samples and some 56 PBMC samples.

V and J are truncated by 6 bases and 2 bases respectively, leaving an intervening sequence of 10 bases. The CDR1 and CDR2 encoded by the germline V gene (reference sequence) are DFQATT and SNEGSKA. The CDR3 runs 12 residues from the cysteine to the phenylalanine. The DNA shown is the 36-base CDR3, in frame from base 1. General study outcomes and caveats: Confirming at a functional level the hypothesis that regional TCRs recognize regional mutations was considered to require additional single-cell paired TCR alpha and beta sequencing. Ubiquitous expanded tumor TCRs were found in blood more often at tumor resection than at routine follow-up.

The label giving this sample's time point can be read as: sample taken at primary tumor resection. The donors were some 72 patients from the lung TRACERx cohort who had early-stage, untreated non-small cell lung cancer. Without any cell sorting, TCR sequencing was performed on whole RNA extracted either from tumor and nontumor lung tissue or from cryopreserved PBMC samples. Patients were selected for TCR sequencing only if sufficient RNA was available from at least two tumor regions. The library was generated by 5' RACE. TCRdb shows the sequencer as NextSeq 500. To allow correction of PCR and sequencing errors, the TCR library protocol tagged every TCR cDNA molecule with a unique molecular identifier. As for the authors' bioinformatics: TCR identification, UMI-based error correction and CDR3 extraction were performed with Decombinator tools. TCRs above a frequency of 2 per 1,000, corresponding to the top 1% of the tumor frequency distribution, were defined as expanded. Rényi diversity was computed with the R vegan package after subsampling each repertoire 100 times to 5,000 TCRs. To build CDR3 similarity networks, amino acid triplet string-kernel similarity was used, and CDR3s were connected when their pairwise similarity was above 0.82. TCRdb trimmed the raw reads at Q25, called clones with MiXCR and kept productive beta chains. Every entry covers one CDR3 protein and lists the most common genes and DNA from its rows. The V and J calls and clone size are TCRdb's, not the authors'. The sample includes roughly 48,000 distinct CDR3 sequences, with roughly 5% observed a single time. Over 8.5% of the sample belongs to the ten largest clones.

This clonotype has a single count. Its antigen remains undetermined. Base quality data are lacking; no much larger clone is found one base away. A single read constitutes weak evidence. The sample in question was PBMCs, obtained at surgery. The chain uses TRBV20-1 and TRBJ1-1; there is no confident call for the D gene. The TCR was taken from a male donor with early-stage non-small cell lung cancer. The CDR3 reads as follows: CSASGINTEAFF. The nucleotides are TGCAGTGCGAGTGGGATAAACACTGAAGCTTTCTTT.